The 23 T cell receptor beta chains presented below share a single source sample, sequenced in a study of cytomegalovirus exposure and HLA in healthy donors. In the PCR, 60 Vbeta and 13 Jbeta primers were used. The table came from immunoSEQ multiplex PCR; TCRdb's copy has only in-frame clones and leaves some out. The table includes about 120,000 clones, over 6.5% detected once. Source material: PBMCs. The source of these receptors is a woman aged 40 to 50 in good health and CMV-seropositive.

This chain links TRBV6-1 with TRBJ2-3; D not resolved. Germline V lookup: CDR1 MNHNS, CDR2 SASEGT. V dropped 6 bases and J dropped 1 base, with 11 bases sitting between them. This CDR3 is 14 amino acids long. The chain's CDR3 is CASRDSFGTDTQYF. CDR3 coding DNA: TGTGCCAGCAGGGATAGCTTTGGCACAGATACGCAGTATTTT.

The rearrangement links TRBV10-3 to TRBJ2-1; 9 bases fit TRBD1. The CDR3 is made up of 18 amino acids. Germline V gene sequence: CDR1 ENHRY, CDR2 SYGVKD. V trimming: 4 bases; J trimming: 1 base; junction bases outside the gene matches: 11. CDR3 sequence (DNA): TGTGCCATCAGTGCATCCTCCGGGACAGGGAGTTCCTACAATGAGCAGTTCTTC. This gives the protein CAISASSGTGSSYNEQFF.

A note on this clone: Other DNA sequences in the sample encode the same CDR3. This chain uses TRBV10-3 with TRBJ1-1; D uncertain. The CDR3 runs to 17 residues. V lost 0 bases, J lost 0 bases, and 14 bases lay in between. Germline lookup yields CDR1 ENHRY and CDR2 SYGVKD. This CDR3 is CAISESQRRTVNTEAFF. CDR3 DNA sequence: TGTGCCATCAGTGAGTCACAGAGGAGGACTGTGAACACTGAAGCTTTCTTT.

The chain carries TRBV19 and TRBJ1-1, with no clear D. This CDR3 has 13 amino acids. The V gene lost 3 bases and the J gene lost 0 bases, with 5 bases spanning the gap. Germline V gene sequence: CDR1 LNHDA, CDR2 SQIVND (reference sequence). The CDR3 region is CASSILLNTEAFF. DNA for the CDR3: TGTGCCAGTAGTATCCTGTTGAACACTGAAGCTTTCTTT.

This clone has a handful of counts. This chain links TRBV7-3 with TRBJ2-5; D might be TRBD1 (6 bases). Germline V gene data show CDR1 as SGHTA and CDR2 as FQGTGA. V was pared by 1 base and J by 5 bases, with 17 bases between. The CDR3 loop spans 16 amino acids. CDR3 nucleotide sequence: TGTGCCAGCAGCTTAAATCCACAGGGCCTAGGGGAGACCCAGTACTTC. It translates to CASSLNPQGLGETQYF.

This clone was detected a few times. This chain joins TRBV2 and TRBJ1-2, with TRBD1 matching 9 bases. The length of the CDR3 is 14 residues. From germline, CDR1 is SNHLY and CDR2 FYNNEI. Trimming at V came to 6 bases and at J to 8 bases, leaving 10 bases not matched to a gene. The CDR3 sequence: CASSLSGQGWGYTF. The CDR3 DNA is TGTGCCAGCAGCCTATCGGGACAGGGCTGGGGCTACACCTTC. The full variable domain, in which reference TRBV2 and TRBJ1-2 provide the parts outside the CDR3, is EPEVTQTPSHQVTQMGQEVILRCVPISNHLYFYWYRQILGQKVEFLVSFYNNEISEKSEIFDDQFSVERPDGSNFTLKIRSTKLEDSAMYFCASSLSGQGWGYTFGSGTRLTVV.

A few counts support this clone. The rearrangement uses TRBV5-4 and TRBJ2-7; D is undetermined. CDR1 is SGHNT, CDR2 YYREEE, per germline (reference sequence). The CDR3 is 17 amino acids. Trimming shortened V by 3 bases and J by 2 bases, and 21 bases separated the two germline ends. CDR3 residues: CASSSILSRGRPYEQYF. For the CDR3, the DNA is TGTGCCAGCAGCTCGATACTTTCCCGAGGTCGTCCCTACGAGCAGTACTTC.

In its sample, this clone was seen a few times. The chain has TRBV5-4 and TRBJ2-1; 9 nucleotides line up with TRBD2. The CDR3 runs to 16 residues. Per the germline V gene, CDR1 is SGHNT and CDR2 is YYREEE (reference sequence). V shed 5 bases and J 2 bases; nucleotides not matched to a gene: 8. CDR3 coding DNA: TGTGCCAGCAGGCCTGGGGGCGGGGGGGCCTACAATGAGCAGTTCTTC. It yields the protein CASRPGGGGAYNEQFF.

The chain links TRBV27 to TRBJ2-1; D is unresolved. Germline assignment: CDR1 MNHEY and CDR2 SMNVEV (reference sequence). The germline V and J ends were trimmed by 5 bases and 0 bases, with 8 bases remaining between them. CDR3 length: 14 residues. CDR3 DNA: TGTGCCAGCAGTATTTATAGCTCCTACAATGAGCAGTTCTTC. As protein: CASSIYSSYNEQFF.

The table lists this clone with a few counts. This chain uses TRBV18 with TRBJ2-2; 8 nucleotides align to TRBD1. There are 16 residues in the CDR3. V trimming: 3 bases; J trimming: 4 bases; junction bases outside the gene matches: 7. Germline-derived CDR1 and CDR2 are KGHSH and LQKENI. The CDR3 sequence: CASSPSRGPGTGELFF. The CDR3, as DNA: TGTGCCAGCTCACCTTCCAGGGGGCCGGGCACCGGGGAGCTGTTTTTT.

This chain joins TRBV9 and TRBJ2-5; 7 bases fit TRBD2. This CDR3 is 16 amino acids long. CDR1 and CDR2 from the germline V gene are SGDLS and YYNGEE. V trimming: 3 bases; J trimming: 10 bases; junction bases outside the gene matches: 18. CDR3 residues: CASSAGWGSLGGDQYF. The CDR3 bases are TGTGCCAGCAGCGCGGGGTGGGGCAGCCTGGGGGGGGACCAGTACTTC.

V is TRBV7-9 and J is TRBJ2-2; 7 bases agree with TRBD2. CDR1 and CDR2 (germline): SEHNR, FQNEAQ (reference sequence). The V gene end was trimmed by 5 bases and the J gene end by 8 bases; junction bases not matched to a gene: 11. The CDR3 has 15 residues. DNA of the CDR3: TGTGCCAGCAGCGGAGGACTAGGTCGTAGAGGGGAGCTGTTTTTT. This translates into CASSGGLGRRGELFF.

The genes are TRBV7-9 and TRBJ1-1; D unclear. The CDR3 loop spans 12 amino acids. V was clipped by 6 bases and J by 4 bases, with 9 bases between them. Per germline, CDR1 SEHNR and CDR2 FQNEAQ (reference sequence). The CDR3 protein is CASSRIVTEAFF. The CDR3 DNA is TGTGCCAGCAGTCGTATTGTCACTGAAGCTTTCTTT.

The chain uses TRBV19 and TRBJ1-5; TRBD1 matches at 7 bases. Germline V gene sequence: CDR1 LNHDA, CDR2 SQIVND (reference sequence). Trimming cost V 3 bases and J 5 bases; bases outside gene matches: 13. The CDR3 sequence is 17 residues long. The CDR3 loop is CASSIRFGRRGYQPQHF. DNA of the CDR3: TGTGCCAGTAGTATTCGTTTCGGGCGCAGGGGGTATCAGCCCCAGCATTTT. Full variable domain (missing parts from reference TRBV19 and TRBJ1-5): DGGITQSPKYLFRKEGQNVTLSCEQNLNHDAMYWYRQDPGQGLRLIYYSQIVNDFQKGDIAEGYSVSREKKESFPLTVTSAQKNPTAFYLCASSIRFGRRGYQPQHFGDGTRLSIL.

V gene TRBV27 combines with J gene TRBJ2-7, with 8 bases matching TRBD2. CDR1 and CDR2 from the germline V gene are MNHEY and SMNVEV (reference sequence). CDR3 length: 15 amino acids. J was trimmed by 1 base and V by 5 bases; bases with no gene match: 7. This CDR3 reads CASSETKRGSYEQYF. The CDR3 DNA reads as TGTGCCAGCAGTGAAACAAAGCGGGGGTCCTACGAGCAGTACTTC.

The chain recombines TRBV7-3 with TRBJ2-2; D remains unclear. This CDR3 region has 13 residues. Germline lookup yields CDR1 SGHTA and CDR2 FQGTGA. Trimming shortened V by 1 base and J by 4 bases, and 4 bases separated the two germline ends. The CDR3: CASSLISTGELFF. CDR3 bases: TGTGCCAGCAGCTTAATATCCACCGGGGAGCTGTTTTTT.

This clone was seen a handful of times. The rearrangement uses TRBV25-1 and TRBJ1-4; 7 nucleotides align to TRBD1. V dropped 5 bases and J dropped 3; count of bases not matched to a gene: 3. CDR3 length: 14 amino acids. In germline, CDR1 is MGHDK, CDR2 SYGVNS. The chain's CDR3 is CASSRTGANEKLFF. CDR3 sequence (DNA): TGTGCCAGCAGTCGGACAGGAGCTAATGAAAAACTGTTTTTT.

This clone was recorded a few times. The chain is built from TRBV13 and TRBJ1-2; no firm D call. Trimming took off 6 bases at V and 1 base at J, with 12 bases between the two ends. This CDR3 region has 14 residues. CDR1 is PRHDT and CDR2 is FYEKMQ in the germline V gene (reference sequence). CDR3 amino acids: CASRALGSNYGYTF. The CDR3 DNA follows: TGTGCCAGCAGGGCTCTTGGCAGTAACTATGGCTACACCTTC.

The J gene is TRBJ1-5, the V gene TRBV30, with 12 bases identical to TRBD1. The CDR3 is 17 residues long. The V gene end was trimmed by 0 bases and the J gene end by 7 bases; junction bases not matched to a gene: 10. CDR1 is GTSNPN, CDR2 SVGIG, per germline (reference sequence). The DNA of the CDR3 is TGTGCCTGGAGTGTAGGGGACAGGGGGCGGTCACAGCAGCCCCAGCATTTT. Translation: CAWSVGDRGRSQQPQHF.

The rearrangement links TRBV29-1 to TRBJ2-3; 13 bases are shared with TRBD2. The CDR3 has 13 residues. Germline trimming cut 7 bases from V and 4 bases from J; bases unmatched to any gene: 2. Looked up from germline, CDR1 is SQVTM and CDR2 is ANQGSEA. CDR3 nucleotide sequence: TGCAGCGGACTAGCGGGGGGTGCAGATACGCAGTATTTT. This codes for CSGLAGGADTQYF.

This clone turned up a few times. CDR3 DNA sequence: TGTGCCAGCAGACCACCGGGACTAGCGGGGGACACCACAGATACGCAGTATTTT. This gives the protein CASRPPGLAGDTTDTQYF. The chain uses TRBV2 and TRBJ2-3, with 14 nucleotides matching TRBD2. Losses at the gene ends were 6 bases for V and 2 bases for J; bases not matched to a gene: 10. This CDR3 has 18 residues. Germline CDR1 and CDR2: SNHLY and FYNNEI.

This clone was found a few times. The CDR3 spells CSVEGDRVPYEQYF. As DNA, the CDR3 is TGCAGCGTTGAAGGGGACAGGGTACCCTACGAGCAGTACTTC. V and J are TRBV29-1 and TRBJ2-7; 9 nucleotides agree with TRBD1. Germline assignment: CDR1 SQVTM and CDR2 ANQGSEA. V dropped 1 base and J dropped 2; count of bases not matched to a gene: 3. The CDR3 covers 14 residues.

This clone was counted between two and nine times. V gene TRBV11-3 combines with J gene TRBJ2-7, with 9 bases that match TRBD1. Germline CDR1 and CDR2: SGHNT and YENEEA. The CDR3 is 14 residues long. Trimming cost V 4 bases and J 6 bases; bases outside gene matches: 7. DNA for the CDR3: TGTGCCAGCAGCTACGGGACAGGGACAGGCGAGCAGTACTTC. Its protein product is CASSYGTGTGEQYF.